What follows are 10 T cell receptor beta chains derived from one specimen sequenced in a study of blood T cell repertoires in COVID-19. Assay used: immunoSEQ multiplex PCR; TCRdb lists only in-frame clones, some missing. Of 130,000 or so clones listed, around 86% are singletons. Sequenced sample: peripheral blood. The receptors originated from a middle-aged man with acute or convalescent COVID-19.

This chain joins TRBV7-3 and TRBJ2-2, with TRBD1 matching 7 bases. Germline CDR1 is SGHTA and CDR2 is FQGTGA. The CDR3 is 14 residues long. V dropped 2 bases and J dropped 5; count of bases not matched to a gene: 2. For the CDR3, the DNA is TGTGCCAGCAGCTTATTACAGGGGACCGGGGAGCTGTTTTTT. It specifies CASSLLQGTGELFF.

V and J are TRBV4-3 and TRBJ1-2, with D possibly being TRBD1 (6 bases). Trimming stripped 5 bases from V and 8 bases from J, with 12 bases between. The germline gives CDR1 LGHNA, CDR2 YSLEER. CDR3 size: 12 residues. CDR3 coding DNA: TGCGCCAGCAGCGGGCAGGGGAAGGGCTACACCTTC. Protein sequence: CASSGQGKGYTF.

The chain recombines TRBV4-3 with TRBJ2-7, with TRBD1 matching 7 bases. The V gene end was trimmed by 1 base and the J gene end by 2 bases; junction bases not matched to a gene: 8. CDR1 and CDR2 (germline): LGHNA, YSLEER. The CDR3 consists of 16 residues. The CDR3 bases are TGCGCCAGCAGCCAAGGGGCACTGACAGGGACCTACGAGCAGTACTTC. This codes for CASSQGALTGTYEQYF.

CDR3 sequence (DNA): TGTGCCAGCAGCCTGCAACAGGGGGCGGGGGAAAAACTGTTTTTT. The encoded protein is CASSLQQGAGEKLFF. The V and J genes are TRBV5-6 and TRBJ1-4, with 9 bases matching TRBD1. Germline V gene data show CDR1 as SGHDT and CDR2 as YYEEEE. V lost 4 bases to trimming and J lost 8 bases; unmatched junction nucleotides: 9. This CDR3 is built from 15 residues.

V usage is TRBV3-1 (or the pseudogene TRBV3-2) and J usage is TRBJ2-7; 7 nucleotides agree with TRBD2. CDR3 length equals 22 residues. The germline V gene has CDR1 LGHDT and CDR2 YNNKEL (reference sequence). Trimming removed 0 bases from V and 0 bases from J; junction bases left unmatched: 23. The CDR3, as DNA: TGTGCCAGCAGCCAAGATTGGAATACTTTTGTCGGGGGGAAGGATAGCTCCTACGAGCAGTACTTC. It translates to CASSQDWNTFVGGKDSSYEQYF.

The chain combines TRBV5-1 with TRBJ2-7; D perhaps matches TRBD2 (6 bases). Trimming cost V 5 bases and J 6 bases, with 12 bases left between them. Germline lookup yields CDR1 SGHRS and CDR2 YFSETQ. CDR3 size: 12 residues. CDR3 coding DNA: TGCGCCAGCAGTCATCAGGGAGGCGAGCAGTACTTC. Residues: CASSHQGGEQYF.

The chain recombines TRBV9 with TRBJ2-2, with 7 bases fitting TRBD2. V trimming: 0 bases; J trimming: 6 bases; junction bases outside the gene matches: 5. The CDR3 is made up of 15 amino acids. CDR1 is SGDLS and CDR2 is YYNGEE in the germline V gene. CDR3 loop: CASSVAGGGAGELFF. The CDR3 nucleotides are TGTGCCAGCAGCGTAGCTGGCGGGGGAGCCGGGGAGCTGTTTTTT. Full variable domain (missing parts from reference TRBV9 and TRBJ2-2): DSGVTQTPKHLITATGQRVTLRCSPRSGDLSVYWYQQSLDQGLQFLIQYYNGEERAKGNILERFSAQQFPDLHSELNLSSLELGDSALYFCASSVAGGGAGELFFGEGSRLTVL.

V is TRBV7-9 and J is TRBJ2-5, with TRBD2 matching 9 bases. The CDR3 is 16 residues long. Looked up from germline, CDR1 is SEHNR and CDR2 is FQNEAQ (reference sequence). The trim removed 5 bases at V and 1 base at J, leaving 8 bases unmatched. The CDR3 sequence: CASSAAGGGLQETQYF. The CDR3 nucleotides read TGTGCCAGCAGCGCAGCGGGGGGTGGACTCCAAGAGACCCAGTACTTC.

This clone was found a few times. The chain links TRBV5-8 to TRBJ1-2; D is undetermined. The CDR3 contains 12 residues. Germline CDR1 SGHTS, CDR2 YDEGEE. V lost 0 bases, J lost 4 bases, and 4 bases lay in between. The CDR3 is CASSLDGYGYTF. Written as DNA, the CDR3 is TGTGCCAGCAGCTTGGACGGCTATGGCTACACCTTC.

The J gene is TRBJ2-7, the V gene TRBV14; D is perhaps TRBD2 (6 bases). Trimming took off 0 bases at V and 3 bases at J, with 9 bases between the two ends. CDR3 length: 14 residues. Germline CDR1 reads SGHDN; CDR2 reads FVKESK. CDR3 sequence (DNA): TGTGCCAGCAGCCAAGAATTGGAGGGCTACGAGCAGTACTTC. It is translated as CASSQELEGYEQYF.